This T cell receptor beta chain was sequenced in a study of Graves' ophthalmopathy and Graves' hyperthyroidism. Study-wide context: Ahead of any treatment, peripheral blood was obtained at the initial diagnosis.

The table lists this clonotype with many counts. Germline assignment: CDR1 SEHNR and CDR2 FQNEAQ (reference sequence). Trimming shortened V by 5 bases and J by 3 bases, and 14 bases separated the two germline ends. The CDR3 is 14 residues long. Transcripts of RNA were the source for amplifying TCR beta CDR3 regions. RT-PCR with HTBI primers came first, then second-round multiplex PCR. From the multiplex PCR reads, TCRdb called clonotypes with MiXCR, one entry per CDR3 protein. The sample contains more than 550,000 distinct CDR3 sequences, under 50% of which appear only once. J is TRBJ2-7 and V is TRBV7-9, with TRBD2 as a possible D gene (5 bases). Sequenced input: peripheral blood. The source of this sequence is an adult man with Graves' ophthalmopathy. The CDR3 nucleotides read TGTGCCAGCAGCCCCCTACTAGGTAGCTACGAGCAGTACTTC. Translating it yields CASSPLLGSYEQYF.